This T cell receptor beta chain stems from a study of T cell responses to AZD1222 COVID-19 vaccine. This clone was counted a single time. Its antigen is currently unknown. The CDR3 covers 12 residues. V was pared by 3 bases and J by 2 bases, with 3 bases between. Germline lookup yields CDR1 KGHSH and CDR2 LQKENI. Produced via immunoSEQ multiplex PCR; TCRdb's table is partial and in-frame only. This table has about 82,000 clones, 90% to 95% appearing once. Overall study results and limits: Possibly, clonal diversity was underestimated; donors were largely white British and included more females. Spike-specific TCRs gained breadth and depth after people received two AZD1222 doses. Regions 160-218 and 743-854 dominated among vaccine-associated CD4 TCRs spanning spike.

The V call is TRBV18, the J call TRBJ2-3; no reliable D call. This receptor was taken from an adult in good health. The specimen was peripheral blood, collected on day 0 of AZD1222 vaccination. This chain's CDR3 is CASSPYTDTQYF. CDR3 nucleotides: TGTGCCAGCTCACCCTACACAGATACGCAGTATTTT.